This TCR beta chain stems from a study of cytomegalovirus exposure and HLA in healthy donors. Nominally healthy donors provided the samples, though records likely missed some immune exposures. General study findings and limits: A highly shared variant cluster was judged a likely technical artifact. The productive fraction for most TCR beta V segments was about 87% or about 30% in an earlier analysis.

CDR1 and CDR2 from the germline V gene are SGDLS and YYNGEE. The CDR3 has 16 residues. Trimming took off 0 bases at V and 8 bases at J, with 20 bases between the two ends. Details on this clone: Antigen unknown.

PCR amplification relied on 60 Vbeta primers (plus 13 Jbeta primers). Sequenced by immunoSEQ multiplex PCR; TCRdb stores in-frame clones only, minus some. The profile shows roughly 150,000 clones, almost 80% of them singletons. This receptor was obtained from a male donor in good health and CMV-seronegative. The chain carries TRBV9 and TRBJ1-1; D might be TRBD1 (5 bases). The sequenced material came from PBMCs. CDR3 sequence reads: CASSVAVQGQRLEAFF. CDR3 sequence (DNA): TGTGCCAGCAGCGTAGCTGTCCAGGGCCAAAGACTCGAAGCTTTCTTT. Drawing the rest from reference TRBV9 and TRBJ1-1, the complete variable domain is DSGVTQTPKHLITATGQRVTLRCSPRSGDLSVYWYQQSLDQGLQFLIQYYNGEERAKGNILERFSAQQFPDLHSELNLSSLELGDSALYFCASSVAVQGQRLEAFFGQGTRLTVV.